These 32 T cell receptor beta chains were sequenced from one sample in a study of molecular identifiers for immune sequencing clone quantification. TCRdb recomputed calls from the PCR reads with MiXCR, one row per CDR3 protein. The data show some 580,000 distinct CDR3 sequences, roughly 27% seen once. Input material: naive CD8+ T cells from blood, with Jurkat cell RNA spiked in. The subset is: FACS-sorted CD8+CD4-CCR7+CD45RA+ naive T cells. The receptors here all came from a human donor in good health. Some libraries in this study had Jurkat cell RNA spiked in.

This clonotype was seen a few times. J is TRBJ2-7 and V is TRBV9, with 10 bases matching TRBD2. The V gene end was trimmed by 4 bases and the J gene end by 4 bases; junction bases not matched to a gene: 11. Germline V gives CDR1 SGDLS, CDR2 YYNGEE. The length of the CDR3 is 16 residues. CDR3: CASSPASGRIPYEQYF. As DNA, the CDR3 is TGTGCCAGCAGCCCTGCTAGCGGGAGAATCCCATACGAGCAGTACTTC.

The table lists this clonotype with a few counts. This chain connects TRBV12-3 or TRBV12-4 to TRBJ2-1; D is unresolved. The CDR3 consists of 11 residues. Deletions cut 8 bases from V and 7 bases from J, with 9 bases between. CDR3 protein: CASGNPNEQFF. As DNA, the CDR3 is TGTGCCAGCGGAAATCCAAATGAGCAGTTCTTC.

The J gene is TRBJ1-1, the V gene TRBV6-2 or TRBV6-3; D uncertain. Trimming stripped 0 bases from V and 5 bases from J, with 13 bases between. This CDR3 is 15 amino acids long. From germline, CDR1 is MNHEY and CDR2 SVGEGT. The CDR3 here is CASSYSGSGFTEAFF. The DNA for the CDR3 is TGTGCCAGCAGTTACTCGGGGTCGGGGTTTACTGAAGCTTTCTTT.

This clonotype was counted at least ten times. The V and J genes are TRBV7-9 and TRBJ1-1; D remains unclear. Trimming shortened V by 6 bases and J by 6 bases, and 8 bases separated the two germline ends. The CDR3 is made up of 11 amino acids. Germline V lookup: CDR1 SEHNR, CDR2 FQNEAQ (reference sequence). CDR3 residues: CASRATPEAFF. CDR3 DNA: TGTGCCAGCAGAGCGACACCTGAAGCTTTCTTT.

This clonotype showed up just once. This chain uses TRBV27 with TRBJ2-7; D gene ambiguous. Per germline, CDR1 MNHEY and CDR2 SMNVEV (reference sequence). The CDR3 has 13 amino acids. The V and J ends lost 6 bases and 3 bases respectively, with 12 bases between them. CDR3 sequence: CASSLTRNYEQYF. DNA for the CDR3: TGTGCCAGCAGCTTAACCCGCAACTACGAGCAGTACTTC.

This clonotype has ten or more counts. The J gene is TRBJ2-7, the V gene TRBV30, with 10 nucleotides matching TRBD1. Losses at the gene ends were 5 bases for V and 1 base for J; bases not matched to a gene: 2. This CDR3 is 13 amino acids long. CDR1 and CDR2 from the germline V gene are GTSNPN and SVGIG (reference sequence). CDR3 residues: CAWSDRGSYEQYF. For the CDR3, the DNA is TGTGCCTGGTCGGACAGGGGGTCCTACGAGCAGTACTTC.

This clonotype was recorded a few times. The V gene is TRBV3-1, the J gene TRBJ2-2; tentatively, D is TRBD1 or TRBD2 (5 bases each). Germline loops: CDR1 LGHDT, CDR2 YNNKEL (reference sequence). V was pared by 2 bases and J by 1 base, with 11 bases between. The CDR3 runs to 16 residues. This CDR3 is CASSQPGAQNTGELFF. For the CDR3, the DNA is TGTGCCAGCAGCCAACCCGGGGCTCAGAACACCGGGGAGCTGTTTTTT. The entire variable domain, with the rest obtained from reference TRBV3-1 and TRBJ2-2, is as follows: DTAVSQTPKYLVTQMGNDKSIKCEQNLGHDTMYWYKQDSKKFLKIMFSYNNKELIINETVPNRFSPKSPDKAHLNLHINSLELGDSAVYFCASSQPGAQNTGELFFGEGSRLTVL.

This clonotype has just a few counts. The rearrangement links TRBV6-2 or TRBV6-3 to TRBJ2-7; TRBD1 agrees at 10 bases. After removal of 0 bases from V and 3 bases from J, the junction contained 2 bases not matched to a gene. CDR3 length: 15 amino acids. Germline-derived CDR1 and CDR2 are MNHEY and SVGEGT. CDR3 loop: CASSYSWDRGYEQYF. CDR3 sequence (DNA): TGTGCCAGCAGTTACTCATGGGACAGGGGCTACGAGCAGTACTTC.

This clonotype was counted a few times. This rearrangement joins TRBV6-6 to TRBJ1-1; D unclear. With 2 bases removed from V and 3 bases from J, the gap between germline ends came to 16 bases. CDR1 is MNHNY and CDR2 is SVGAGI in the germline V gene (reference sequence). The CDR3 has 16 residues. In nucleotides, the CDR3 is TGTGCCAGCAGTTACCCGGGTCTACCGATGGACACTGAAGCTTTCTTT. Encoded protein: CASSYPGLPMDTEAFF.

The chain joins TRBV4-2 to TRBJ2-1, with a possible D match to TRBD1 (6 bases). This CDR3 contains 16 residues. V was cut by 1 base and J by 2 bases, with 12 bases left in between. The germline V gene encodes CDR1 LGHNA and CDR2 YNFKEQ. In nucleotides, the CDR3 is TGTGCCAGCAGCCAAGGGACCGGGACACCCTACAATGAGCAGTTCTTC. Amino acids: CASSQGTGTPYNEQFF.

This chain joins TRBV19 and TRBJ2-1; 7 nucleotides align to TRBD2. The CDR3 loop spans 16 amino acids. The germline V gene encodes CDR1 LNHDA and CDR2 SQIVND (reference sequence). The junction had 9 bases not matched to a gene; V was cut back by 2 bases and J by 5 bases. The CDR3: CASSISSAGVNNEQFF. The DNA for the CDR3 is TGTGCCAGTAGTATAAGCTCCGCGGGAGTTAACAATGAGCAGTTCTTC.

This clonotype was recorded at least ten times. The gene calls are TRBV11-1 and TRBJ2-3; 7 bases fit TRBD2. J gave up 2 bases and V 3 bases, and 5 bases lay outside the gene matches. CDR3 size: 15 residues. Germline values: CDR1 SGHAT, CDR2 FQDESV (reference sequence). CDR3 loop: CASSLLAEATDTQYF. The CDR3 coding sequence is TGTGCCAGCAGCTTGCTAGCGGAAGCCACAGATACGCAGTATTTT.

This clonotype was seen many times. The V gene is TRBV7-2, the J gene TRBJ1-5, with D unresolved. The CDR3 runs 15 residues. Germline loops: CDR1 SGHTA, CDR2 FQGNSA. V shed 1 base and J shed 3 bases, with 10 bases lying between them. The CDR3 DNA sequence: TGTGCCAGCAGCTTAGGGGCAGACTACAATCAGCCCCAGCATTTT. It translates to CASSLGADYNQPQHF.

In its sample, this clonotype was seen many times. The rearrangement joins TRBV4-1 to TRBJ1-1; D gene unclear. CDR1 MGHRA and CDR2 YSYEKL come from the germline V gene. V dropped 1 base and J dropped 0 bases, with 6 bases sitting between them. The CDR3 runs to 14 residues. The CDR3 DNA sequence: TGCGCCAGCAGCCAAGTAACAGTGAACACTGAAGCTTTCTTT. Translation: CASSQVTVNTEAFF.

This clonotype was counted at least ten times. The chain recombines TRBV7-9 with TRBJ1-5; the D is unclear. This CDR3 is 15 amino acids long. The germline V and J ends were trimmed by 1 base and 1 base, with 8 bases remaining between them. Germline CDR1 SEHNR, CDR2 FQNEAQ (reference sequence). In nucleotides, the CDR3 is TGTGCCAGCAGCTTAGTGGGTCCAAGCAATCAGCCCCAGCATTTT. Translation: CASSLVGPSNQPQHF.

V gene TRBV19 combines with J gene TRBJ2-1, with 8 bases that match TRBD2. Germline V gene data show CDR1 as LNHDA and CDR2 as SQIVND (reference sequence). The V gene end was trimmed by 2 bases and the J gene end by 7 bases; junction bases not matched to a gene: 4. CDR3 length equals 14 residues. CDR3 loop: CASSINSGVNEQFF. Written as DNA, the CDR3 is TGTGCCAGTAGTATAAATAGCGGGGTGAATGAGCAGTTCTTC.

The J gene is TRBJ1-1, the V gene TRBV7-9; the D is unclear. CDR3 length: 18 amino acids. V was cut by 1 base and J by 0 bases, with 18 bases left in between. Germline assignment: CDR1 SEHNR and CDR2 FQNEAQ (reference sequence). In DNA form, the CDR3 reads TGTGCCAGCAGCTTAGGGACGCCCTGGGGAATAATGAACACTGAAGCTTTCTTT. Translating it yields CASSLGTPWGIMNTEAFF.

This clonotype was found a few times. The chain links TRBV4-3 to TRBJ2-1, with 12 bases matching TRBD1. Germline CDR1 LGHNA, CDR2 YSLEER. CDR3 length: 16 residues. The V segment lost 0 bases and the J segment 8 bases; nucleotides outside the gene matches: 5. The CDR3 DNA sequence: TGCGCCAGCAGCCAAGATCTGGGACAGGGGGCATATGAGCAGTTCTTC. Amino acids: CASSQDLGQGAYEQFF.

V gene TRBV28 combines with J gene TRBJ2-7; TRBD2 matches at 14 bases. Germline V CDR1 and CDR2: MDHEN, SYDVKM. Trimming at V came to 9 bases and at J to 6 bases, leaving 28 bases not matched to a gene. The CDR3 runs to 21 residues. CDR3 loop: CASSENWGFGTSGSQFLEQYF. As DNA, the CDR3 is TGTGCCAGTAGTGAAAATTGGGGTTTTGGGACTAGCGGGAGCCAATTTCTCGAGCAGTACTTC. The full variable domain, rest sourced from reference TRBV28 and TRBJ2-7, is DVKVTQSSRYLVKRTGEKVFLECVQDMDHENMFWYRQDPGLGLRLIYFSYDVKMKEKGDIPEGYSVSREKKERFSLILESASTNQTSMYLCASSENWGFGTSGSQFLEQYFGPGTRLTVT.

Concerning this clonotype itself: A much larger clone sits a single nucleotide away, making a read error possible. CDR3 bases: TGCAGTACTAGAGACGGCAGACAAACTGGGGCCAACGTCCTGACTTTC. It is translated as CSTRDGRQTGANVLTF. V is TRBV20-1 and J is TRBJ2-6; a weak D match, TRBD2 (5 bases). The length of the CDR3 is 16 residues. Germline V gene data show CDR1 as DFQATT and CDR2 as SNEGSKA (reference sequence).

This clonotype was detected ten times or more. V gene TRBV28 combines with J gene TRBJ2-3; maybe TRBD2 (5 bases). V lost 6 bases and J lost 0, with 13 bases in between. CDR3 size: 15 residues. Germline loops: CDR1 MDHEN, CDR2 SYDVKM. As DNA, the CDR3 is TGTGCCAGCAGAGAACTAGGACCCAGCACAGATACGCAGTATTTT. It specifies CASRELGPSTDTQYF.

This clonotype was detected ten times or more. The chain joins TRBV7-9 to TRBJ2-7; the D gene is possibly TRBD2 (6 bases). Germline CDR1 is SEHNR and CDR2 is FQNEAQ (reference sequence). V was trimmed by 8 bases and J by 3 bases, leaving 17 bases between them. The CDR3 runs 14 residues. The CDR3 DNA reads TGTGCCAGCGGACCGGAGGGCCCGCACTACGAGCAGTACTTC. The encoded protein is CASGPEGPHYEQYF.

The chain links TRBV12-3 or TRBV12-4 to TRBJ2-3; 13 nucleotides line up with TRBD2. The CDR3 sequence is 16 residues long. V lost 6 bases and J lost 7; bases outside the gene matches: 10. CDR3 bases: TGTGCCAGCAGCTACACACTAGCGGGGGGGCTAAATACGCAGTATTTT. Its translation: CASSYTLAGGLNTQYF.

The chain combines TRBV5-1 with TRBJ2-7, with a tentative D call TRBD2 (6 bases). Per the germline V gene, CDR1 is SGHRS and CDR2 is YFSETQ. The V end was cut by 0 bases, the J end by 5 bases, with 9 bases between. This CDR3 region has 13 residues. CDR3 DNA sequence: TGCGCCAGCAGCTTGGAGGAGGGCAACGAGCAGTACTTC. Amino acid sequence: CASSLEEGNEQYF.

This clonotype was seen only a few times. The CDR3 loop reads CASSLAGGGTAYEQYF. In DNA, the CDR3 is TGTGCCAGCAGCTTAGCCGGAGGAGGGACCGCCTACGAGCAGTACTTC. The chain recombines TRBV11-2 with TRBJ2-7; possibly TRBD2 for D (6 bases). CDR3 size: 16 residues. Germline V lookup: CDR1 SGHAT, CDR2 FQNNGV. V gave up 1 base and J gave up 2 bases, with 15 bases separating them.

This clonotype came up a few times. The V and J genes are TRBV12-3 or TRBV12-4 and TRBJ2-2; D unresolved. The CDR3 sequence is 15 residues long. Trimming took off 2 bases at V and 2 bases at J, with 9 bases between the two ends. CDR3 nucleotide sequence: TGTGCCAGCAGTTTAAGCGTCACCAACACCGGGGAGCTGTTTTTT. Amino acids: CASSLSVTNTGELFF.

The chain uses TRBV7-7 and TRBJ2-5; D unclear. The V and J ends lost 5 bases and 2 bases respectively, with 12 bases between them. Germline V CDR1 and CDR2: SSHAT, FNYEAQ (reference sequence). The CDR3 length is 14 residues. This CDR3 reads CASSPAMKQETQYF. The CDR3 nucleotides are TGTGCCAGCAGCCCGGCCATGAAACAAGAGACCCAGTACTTC.

This clonotype has ten or more counts. The rearrangement joins TRBV9 to TRBJ1-1, with TRBD1 matching 9 bases. After removal of 0 bases from V and 6 bases from J, the junction contained 3 bases not matched to a gene. The CDR3 runs 14 residues. The germline CDR1 and CDR2 sequences are SGDLS and YYNGEE. CDR3 in amino acids: CASSVATGGSEAFF. In DNA form, the CDR3 reads TGTGCCAGCAGCGTAGCCACAGGGGGCTCTGAAGCTTTCTTT.

This clonotype occurred a few times. The CDR3 sequence is CASSLEQGDWSNQPQHF. The CDR3 DNA reads TGTGCCAGCAGCTTAGAACAGGGAGATTGGAGCAATCAGCCCCAGCATTTT. The chain is built from TRBV7-9 and TRBJ1-5; a weak D match, TRBD1 (6 bases). The germline gives CDR1 SEHNR, CDR2 FQNEAQ (reference sequence). This CDR3 is 17 amino acids long. V lost 1 base, J lost 1 base, and 14 bases lay in between.

Notes on this clonotype: A much larger clone differs from this one at a single base, so this may be a read error. The chain's CDR3 is CASSVNPAPITDTQYF. The CDR3, as DNA: TGTGCCAGCAGCGTTAACCCAGCCCCTATCACAGATACGCAGTATTTT. The chain uses TRBV9 and TRBJ2-3; D is unclear. Germline V gene data show CDR1 as SGDLS and CDR2 as YYNGEE. Trimming removed 2 bases from V and 2 bases from J, with 15 bases in between. The CDR3 length is 16 residues.

About this clonotype itself: A much larger clone differs from this one at a single base, so this may be a read error. The chain has TRBV28 and TRBJ2-5; possibly TRBD1 for D (6 bases). From germline, CDR1 is MDHEN and CDR2 SYDVKM. The CDR3 length is 13 residues. This CDR3 reads CASSLNREETQCF. For the CDR3, the DNA is TGTGCCAGCAGTCTAAACAGGGAAGAGACCCAGTGCTTC.

This clonotype has a handful of counts. The chain is built from TRBV20-1 and TRBJ2-1; possible D gene TRBD1, 6 bases. V dropped 8 bases and J dropped 7 bases, with 18 bases sitting between them. CDR3 length equals 13 residues. The V gene's germline CDR1 is DFQATT and CDR2 SNEGSKA (reference sequence). In DNA, the CDR3 is TGCAGTTCCGAACAGGGTTGGGTGAATGAGCAGTTCTTC. This sequence encodes CSSEQGWVNEQFF.